What follows are 15 T cell receptor beta chains derived from one specimen sequenced in a study of blood T cells in healthy people across ages. A J-beta primer mix and a sample-barcoded 5' primer were used in a second PCR of about 6 to 12 cycles. TCRdb itself ran the 5' RACE reads through MiXCR, one entry per CDR3 protein. This table has around 580,000 distinct CDR3 sequences, roughly 43% appearing once. The material sequenced was blood. These receptors were obtained from a man older than 75 in good health.

The chain is built from TRBV7-2 and TRBJ2-5, with 14 bases that match TRBD2. This CDR3 has 16 residues. Germline loops: CDR1 SGHTA, CDR2 FQGNSA. J gave up 6 bases and V 5 bases, and 8 bases lay outside the gene matches. The CDR3 nucleotides are TGTGCCAGCAGCGCTTCCGGGACTAGCGGGAGCAAGACCCAGTACTTC. Protein sequence: CASSASGTSGSKTQYF.

The chain recombines TRBV27 with TRBJ1-4; TRBD1 matches 9 bases. V trimming: 5 bases; J trimming: 8 bases; junction bases outside the gene matches: 9. This CDR3 is 15 amino acids long. Germline CDR1 reads MNHEY; CDR2 reads SMNVEV (reference sequence). The chain's CDR3 is CASSPWTGEGEKLFF. For the CDR3, the DNA is TGTGCCAGCAGTCCATGGACAGGGGAGGGAGAAAAACTGTTTTTT.

The CDR3 DNA reads as TGTGCCAGCAGCTCCGGGGCAGGGCAAAGCACAGATACGCAGTATTTT. It yields the protein CASSSGAGQSTDTQYF. The V call is TRBV7-2, the J call TRBJ2-3, with D perhaps TRBD1 or TRBD2 (5 bases each). The CDR3 consists of 16 residues. Germline CDR1 and CDR2: SGHTA and FQGNSA. Between the trimmed V and J ends, which lost 4 bases and 0 bases, there was a span of 14 bases.

The V call is TRBV12-3 or TRBV12-4, the J call TRBJ2-5; tentatively, D is TRBD1 or TRBD2 (5 bases each). V was shortened by 4 bases and J by 5 bases, with 17 bases between the two germline ends. This CDR3 contains 15 residues. CDR3 sequence: CASSSRDGERETQYF. As DNA, the CDR3 is TGTGCCAGCAGTTCCCGGGACGGGGAAAGGGAGACCCAGTACTTC.

The rearrangement joins TRBV20-1 to TRBJ2-7; D perhaps matches TRBD1 (6 bases). Germline-derived CDR1 and CDR2 are DFQATT and SNEGSKA (reference sequence). CDR3 length equals 14 residues. Trimming took off 0 bases at V and 3 bases at J, with 12 bases between the two ends. The CDR3 DNA follows: TGCAGTGCTAGAGATAGAGGCAGGGGCTACGAGCAGTACTTC. Translation gives CSARDRGRGYEQYF.

This clonotype was counted only a few times. V gene TRBV6-2 or TRBV6-3 combines with J gene TRBJ2-1; D is perhaps TRBD2 (6 bases). V lost 2 bases, J lost 12 bases, and 17 bases lay in between. The CDR3 has 14 residues. Germline CDR1 MNHEY, CDR2 SVGEGT. This chain's CDR3 is CASSYGTLLGGQFF. The DNA of the CDR3 is TGTGCCAGCAGTTACGGGACTCTCCTCGGAGGGCAGTTCTTC.

This clonotype was picked up a small number of times. The chain combines TRBV29-1 with TRBJ2-1, with 9 bases matching TRBD2. The CDR3 loop spans 14 amino acids. The junction had 6 bases not matched to a gene; V was cut back by 1 base and J by 8 bases. Germline CDR1 and CDR2: SQVTM and ANQGSEA. CDR3 coding DNA: TGCAGCGTTGAAGTCGGTAGCGGGAGTTATGAGCAGTTCTTC. Amino acid sequence: CSVEVGSGSYEQFF.

The rearrangement joins TRBV28 to TRBJ2-3; TRBD2 is a possible D gene (6 bases). V dropped 4 bases and J dropped 2 bases, with 16 bases sitting between them. Germline V lookup: CDR1 MDHEN, CDR2 SYDVKM. The CDR3 is made up of 16 amino acids. In DNA form, the CDR3 reads TGTGCCAGCAGTTCTAGGAGGGCCGTCCTCACAGATACGCAGTATTTT. Its protein product is CASSSRRAVLTDTQYF.

The rearrangement links TRBV29-1 to TRBJ2-1, with no clear D. V was trimmed by 3 bases and J by 9 bases, leaving 12 bases between them. Germline loops: CDR1 SQVTM, CDR2 ANQGSEA. The CDR3 is made up of 12 amino acids. The CDR3 DNA follows: TGCAGCGTTGATTTCCTCTCAAGTGAGCAGTTCTTC. This encodes CSVDFLSSEQFF.

This chain uses TRBV24-1 with TRBJ2-4; D is possibly TRBD1 (5 bases). Near its end, the DNA agrees better with TRBJ2-5, so the J call may be wrong. CDR1 is KGHDR and CDR2 is SFDVKD in the germline V gene. The CDR3 sequence is 14 residues long. The CDR3 nucleotides read TGTGCCACCGGAACAGGATCACCCCGGGAGACCCAGTACTTC. Protein product: CATGTGSPRETQYF.

The V and J genes are TRBV2 and TRBJ1-4; the D is unclear. From germline, CDR1 is SNHLY and CDR2 FYNNEI. V was shortened by 3 bases and J by 8 bases, with 13 bases between the two germline ends. This CDR3 is 14 amino acids long. CDR3 bases: TGTGCCAGCAGTGAGGGTAGATCTCCGGAAAAACTGTTTTTT. Protein: CASSEGRSPEKLFF.

To note about this clonotype: A much larger clone is a single base away; this may be a read error. The chain uses TRBV12-3 or TRBV12-4 and TRBJ2-7; 11 bases are shared with TRBD2. The CDR3 runs to 15 residues. Trimming at V came to 6 bases and at J to 7 bases, leaving 11 bases not matched to a gene. The CDR3 nucleotides read TGTGCCAGCAGCTCCGGGACTAGCGGAGACAATGAGCAGTACTTC. Translation: CASSSGTSGDNEQYF.

Only a few counts were recorded for this clonotype. The V gene is TRBV5-1, the J gene TRBJ1-4, with D tentatively TRBD1 (6 bases). The germline V gene has CDR1 SGHRS and CDR2 YFSETQ. V lost 0 bases and J 8 bases, leaving 14 bases between the germline ends. This CDR3 spans 15 amino acids. The CDR3 sequence: CASSLEWGLGEKLFF. CDR3 nucleotide sequence: TGCGCCAGCAGCTTGGAGTGGGGGCTTGGGGAAAAACTGTTTTTT.

This sequence joins TRBV20-1 and TRBJ2-5; TRBD2 might be the D (5 bases). The DNA end favors TRBJ2-7, so the J call may be wrong. This CDR3 has 13 residues. The V gene's germline CDR1 is DFQATT and CDR2 SNEGSKA (reference sequence). In DNA form, the CDR3 reads TGCAGTGCTAGAGATGCTAGCTTCGTCGAGCAGTACTTC. Its translation is CSARDASFVEQYF.

V gene TRBV29-1 combines with J gene TRBJ2-1, with 8 nucleotides matching TRBD1. V shed 3 bases and J 10 bases; nucleotides not matched to a gene: 8. The CDR3 has 13 amino acids. Germline CDR1 and CDR2: SQVTM and ANQGSEA. CDR3 residues: CSVDAQGGREQFF. The CDR3 DNA sequence: TGCAGCGTTGACGCACAGGGGGGTCGCGAGCAGTTCTTC.